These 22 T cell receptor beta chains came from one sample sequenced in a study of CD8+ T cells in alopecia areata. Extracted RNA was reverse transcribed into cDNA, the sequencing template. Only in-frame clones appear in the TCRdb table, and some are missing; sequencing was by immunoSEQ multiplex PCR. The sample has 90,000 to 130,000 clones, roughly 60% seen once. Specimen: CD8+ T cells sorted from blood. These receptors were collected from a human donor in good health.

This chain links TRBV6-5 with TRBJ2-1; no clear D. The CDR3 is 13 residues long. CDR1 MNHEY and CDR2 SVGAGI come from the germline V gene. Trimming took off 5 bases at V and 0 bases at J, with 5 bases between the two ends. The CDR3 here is CASSTSSYNEQFF. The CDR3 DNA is TGTGCCAGCAGTACGAGCTCCTACAATGAGCAGTTCTTC.

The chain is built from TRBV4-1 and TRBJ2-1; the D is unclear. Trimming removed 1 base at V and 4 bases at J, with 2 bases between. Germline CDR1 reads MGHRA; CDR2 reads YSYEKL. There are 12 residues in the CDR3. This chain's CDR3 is CASSQGYNEQFF. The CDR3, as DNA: TGCGCCAGCAGCCAAGGGTACAATGAGCAGTTCTTC.

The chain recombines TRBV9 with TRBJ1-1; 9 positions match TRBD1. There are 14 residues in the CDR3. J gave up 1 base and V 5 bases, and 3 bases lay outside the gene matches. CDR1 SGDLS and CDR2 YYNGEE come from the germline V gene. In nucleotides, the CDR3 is TGTGCCAGCAGTAGGACAGGGGAGAACACTGAAGCTTTCTTT. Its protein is CASSRTGENTEAFF.

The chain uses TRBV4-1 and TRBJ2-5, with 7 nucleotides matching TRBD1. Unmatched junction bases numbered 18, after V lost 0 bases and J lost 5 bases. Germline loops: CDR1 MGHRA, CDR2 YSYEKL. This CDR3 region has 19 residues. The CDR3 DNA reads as TGCGCCAGCAGCCAAGATGGTTGGACAGGTCGTTACGATGTGGAGACCCAGTACTTC. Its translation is CASSQDGWTGRYDVETQYF.

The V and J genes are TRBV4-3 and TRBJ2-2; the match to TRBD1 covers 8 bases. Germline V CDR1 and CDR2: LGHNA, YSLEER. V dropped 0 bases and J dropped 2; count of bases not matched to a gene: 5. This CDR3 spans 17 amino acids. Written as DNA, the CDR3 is TGCGCCAGCAGCCAAGATATCACAGGGGGAAACACCGGGGAGCTGTTTTTT. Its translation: CASSQDITGGNTGELFF.

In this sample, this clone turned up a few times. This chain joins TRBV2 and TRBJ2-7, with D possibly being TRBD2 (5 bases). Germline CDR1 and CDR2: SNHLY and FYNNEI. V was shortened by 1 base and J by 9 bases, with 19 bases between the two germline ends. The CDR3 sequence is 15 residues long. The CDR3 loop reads CASSEDPGIAGGQYF. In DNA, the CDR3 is TGTGCCAGCAGTGAAGACCCGGGGATTGCTGGCGGGCAGTACTTC.

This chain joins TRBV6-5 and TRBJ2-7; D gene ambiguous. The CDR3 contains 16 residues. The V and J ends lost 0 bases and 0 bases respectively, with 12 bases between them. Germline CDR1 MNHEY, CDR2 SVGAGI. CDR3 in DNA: TGTGCCAGCAGTTACTCGCCGGACGGAGCCTCCTACGAGCAGTACTTC. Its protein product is CASSYSPDGASYEQYF.

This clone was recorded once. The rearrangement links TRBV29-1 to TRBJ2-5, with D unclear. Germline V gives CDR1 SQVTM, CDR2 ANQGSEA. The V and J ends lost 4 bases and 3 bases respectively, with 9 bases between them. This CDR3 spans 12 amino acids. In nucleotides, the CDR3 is TGCAGCGTTGCAGAGAGCGAAGAGACCCAGTACTTC. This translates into CSVAESEETQYF.

The CDR3 sequence is CASSLGDSQPQHF. Here the CDR3 DNA reads TGTGCCAGCAGTTTAGGAGACTCCCAGCCCCAGCATTTT. The chain combines TRBV28 with TRBJ1-5, with unresolved D. V lost 2 bases and J 7 bases, leaving 9 bases between the germline ends. This CDR3 has 13 amino acids. CDR1 is MDHEN, CDR2 SYDVKM, per germline.

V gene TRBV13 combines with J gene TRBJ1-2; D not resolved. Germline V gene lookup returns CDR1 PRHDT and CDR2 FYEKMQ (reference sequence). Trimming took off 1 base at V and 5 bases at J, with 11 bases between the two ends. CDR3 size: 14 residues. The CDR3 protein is CASSLAGPIYGYTF. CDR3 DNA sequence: TGTGCCAGCAGCTTAGCAGGCCCGATATATGGCTACACCTTC.

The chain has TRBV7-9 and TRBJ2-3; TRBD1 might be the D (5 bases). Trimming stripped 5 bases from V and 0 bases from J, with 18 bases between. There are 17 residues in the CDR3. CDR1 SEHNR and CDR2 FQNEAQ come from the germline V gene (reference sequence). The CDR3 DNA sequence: TGTGCCAGCAGCCTTATCGGACACCTAACTAGCACAGATACGCAGTATTTT. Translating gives CASSLIGHLTSTDTQYF.

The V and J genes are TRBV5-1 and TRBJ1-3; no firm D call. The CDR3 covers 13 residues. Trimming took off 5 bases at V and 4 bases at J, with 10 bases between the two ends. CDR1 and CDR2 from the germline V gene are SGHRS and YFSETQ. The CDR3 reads CASRGSVGNTIYF. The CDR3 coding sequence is TGCGCCAGCAGGGGCTCGGTCGGAAACACCATATATTTT.

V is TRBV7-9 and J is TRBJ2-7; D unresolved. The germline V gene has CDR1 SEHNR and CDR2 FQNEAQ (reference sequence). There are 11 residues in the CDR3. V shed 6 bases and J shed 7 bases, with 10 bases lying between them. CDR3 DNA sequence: TGTGCCAGCAGTGATGTCGGAGAGCAGTACTTC. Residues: CASSDVGEQYF.

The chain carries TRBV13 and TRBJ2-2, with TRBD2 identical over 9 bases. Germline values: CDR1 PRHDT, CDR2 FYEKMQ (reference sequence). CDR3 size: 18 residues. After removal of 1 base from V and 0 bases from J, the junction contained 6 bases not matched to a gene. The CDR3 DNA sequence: TGTGCCAGCAGCTTAGTGGGTCTAGCGGGGACGAACACCGGGGAGCTGTTTTTT. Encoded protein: CASSLVGLAGTNTGELFF.

The CDR3 bases are TGTGCCAGCAGAACTCCCTCCAGGGGCTCTGGAAACACCATATATTTT. Translating it yields CASRTPSRGSGNTIYF. The V gene is TRBV13, the J gene TRBJ1-3; tentatively, D is TRBD1 (6 bases). Trimming stripped 6 bases from V and 0 bases from J, with 15 bases between. Looked up from germline, CDR1 is PRHDT and CDR2 is FYEKMQ (reference sequence). The length of the CDR3 is 16 residues. Supplemented by reference TRBV13 and TRBJ1-3, the full variable domain reads AAGVIQSPRHLIKEKRETATLKCYPIPRHDTVYWYQQGPGQDPQFLISFYEKMQSDKGSIPDRFSAQQFSDYHSELNMSSLELGDSALYFCASRTPSRGSGNTIYFGEGSWLTVV.

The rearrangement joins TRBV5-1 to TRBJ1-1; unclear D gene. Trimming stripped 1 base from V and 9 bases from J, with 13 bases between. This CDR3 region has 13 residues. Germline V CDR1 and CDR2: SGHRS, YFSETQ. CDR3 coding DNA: TGCGCCAGCAGCTTGAAGATGAACAGTAAAGCTTTCTTT. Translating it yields CASSLKMNSKAFF.

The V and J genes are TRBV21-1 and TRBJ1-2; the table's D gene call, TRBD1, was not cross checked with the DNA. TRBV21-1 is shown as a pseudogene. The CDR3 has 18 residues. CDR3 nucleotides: TGTGCCAGCAGCAAAGTCGAGGACAGGGGCATTTGGGGCTATGGCTACACCTTC. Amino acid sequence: CASSKVEDRGIWGYGYTF.

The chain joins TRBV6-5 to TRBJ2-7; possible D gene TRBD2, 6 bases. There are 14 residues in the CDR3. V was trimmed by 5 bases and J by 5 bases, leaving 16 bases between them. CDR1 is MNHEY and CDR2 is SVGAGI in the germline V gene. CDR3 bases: TGTGCCAGCAGTAGCCCCCGGGGGAGGCACGAGCAGTACTTC. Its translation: CASSSPRGRHEQYF.

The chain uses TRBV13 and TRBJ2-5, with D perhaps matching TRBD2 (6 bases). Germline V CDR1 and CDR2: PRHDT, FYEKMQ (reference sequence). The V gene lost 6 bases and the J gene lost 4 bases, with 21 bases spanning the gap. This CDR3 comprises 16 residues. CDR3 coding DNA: TGTGCCAGCAGGAAAAAAAGGGCGGGGCGGGGAGAGACCCAGTACTTC. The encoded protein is CASRKKRAGRGETQYF.

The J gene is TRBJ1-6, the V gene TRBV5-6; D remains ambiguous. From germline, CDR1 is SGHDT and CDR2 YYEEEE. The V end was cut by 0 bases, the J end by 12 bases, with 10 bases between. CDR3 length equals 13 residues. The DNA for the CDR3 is TGTGCCAGCAGCTTGGGCAGCGGATTACCCCTCCACTTT. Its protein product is CASSLGSGLPLHF.

The CDR3 DNA follows: TGTGCCAGCAGCGATACCGGGGCTAACTATGGCTACACCTTC. Translated: CASSDTGANYGYTF. The chain employs TRBV7-2 and TRBJ1-2; D is ambiguous. The CDR3 sequence is 14 residues long. V lost 5 bases and J 0 bases, leaving 10 bases between the germline ends. Germline V lookup: CDR1 SGHTA, CDR2 FQGNSA.

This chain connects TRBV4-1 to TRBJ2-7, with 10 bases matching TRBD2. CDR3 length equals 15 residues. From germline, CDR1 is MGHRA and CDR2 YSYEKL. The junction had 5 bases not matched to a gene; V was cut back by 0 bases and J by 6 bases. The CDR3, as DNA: TGCGCCAGCAGCCAAGACGCTAGCGGGGGAGGCGAGCAGTACTTC. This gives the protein CASSQDASGGGEQYF.